This entry describes one T cell receptor beta chain. Its antigen is not identified. A FACSAria was used to sort CD4+ and CD8+ T cells. These cells came from PBMCs. Following RNA extraction, reverse transcription yielded cDNA that acted as the sequencing template. Profiling relied on immunoSEQ multiplex PCR, and the TCRdb table lists in-frame clones only, not all of them. The sample shows roughly 250,000 clones, roughly two thirds of them seen only once. The source of the sample is a study of CD8+ T cells in alopecia areata. Study observations and caveats: Clonality was higher in lesional than normal scalp, especially in alopecia totalis/universalis.

The specimen comprised CD4+ T cells sorted from blood, sampled at week 0. The clonotype was recovered from a human donor with alopecia areata.

Here the CDR3 reads CASSFRDSPQHF. CDR3 DNA sequence: TGTGCCAGCAGTTTTCGGGACAGTCCCCAGCATTTT. The chain is built from TRBV6-5 and TRBJ1-5, with 7 positions matching TRBD1. Germline V gene sequence: CDR1 MNHEY, CDR2 SVGAGI. The CDR3 consists of 12 residues. V shed 4 bases, J shed 10 bases, and the junction held 4 bases outside the gene matches.